The TCR beta chain under discussion was sequenced for a study of beta chain features in type 1 diabetes. As for this clone: Its antigen remains unknown.

J gave up 3 bases and V 1 base, and 10 bases lay outside the gene matches. Germline CDR1 reads SEHNR; CDR2 reads FQNEAQ (reference sequence). This CDR3 comprises 17 residues. Of the isolated RNA, all was reverse transcribed, and so the sequenced material was expressed TCRB transcripts. Only in-frame clones appear in the TCRdb table, and some are missing; sequencing was by immunoSEQ multiplex PCR. This sample yields 300,000 to 450,000 clones, of which approximately 12% are seen a single time; 0.01% belongs to the top ten. Findings and caveats of the study: In all four CD4+ subsets, TCRB CDR3 length was significantly, moderately reduced in type 1 diabetes.

A heparinised blood draw that averaged about 100 mL was obtained once from each donor. The genes are TRBV7-9 and TRBJ2-3, with 7 bases fitting TRBD2. The sequencing sample was made of naive CD4+ T cells from blood. The receptor comes from a woman between 18 and 29 years old with type 1 diabetes. The CDR3 DNA reads TGTGCCAGCAGCTTAGGGAGGACTAGTGATATGACAGATACGCAGTATTTT. Translating gives CASSLGRTSDMTDTQYF.